The 18 T cell receptor beta chains below were found in one sample sequenced in a study of technical replicates of blood from a handful of donors. The repertoire was sequenced with immunoSEQ multiplex PCR; TCRdb's copy has only in-frame clones and lacks some. Here the sample spans about 91,000 clones, 85% to 95% being singletons. Sequenced input: T cells isolated from PBMCs. These receptors were taken from a human donor in good health.

The rearrangement joins TRBV25-1 to TRBJ2-5; 10 bases align to TRBD1. Trimming cost V 6 bases and J 5 bases; bases outside gene matches: 12. This CDR3 is 16 amino acids long. Germline V gene lookup returns CDR1 MGHDK and CDR2 SYGVNS. The CDR3 nucleotides read TGTGCCAGCAGACCGGGACAGGGGTTGTTTGGGGAGACCCAGTACTTC. This sequence encodes CASRPGQGLFGETQYF. The full variable domain, in which reference TRBV25-1 and TRBJ2-5 provide the parts outside the CDR3, is EADIYQTPRYLVIGTGKKITLECSQTMGHDKMYWYQQDPGMELHLIHYSYGVNSTEKGDLSSESTVSRIRTEHFPLTLESARPSHTSQYLCASRPGQGLFGETQYFGPGTRLLVL.

The rearrangement uses TRBV7-6 and TRBJ1-5, with D unresolved. The CDR3 has 15 amino acids. V dropped 1 base and J dropped 4 bases, with 11 bases sitting between them. Per the germline V gene, CDR1 is SGHVS and CDR2 is FNYEAQ. CDR3: CASSLESRVNQPQHF. In nucleotides, the CDR3 is TGTGCCAGCAGCTTAGAATCGAGGGTGAATCAGCCCCAGCATTTT.

This rearrangement joins TRBV6-5 to TRBJ2-7; 9 bases map to TRBD1. Looked up from germline, CDR1 is MNHEY and CDR2 is SVGAGI. V dropped 8 bases and J dropped 2; count of bases not matched to a gene: 7. This CDR3 is 14 amino acids long. CDR3 sequence (DNA): TGTGCCAGCCAGGACAGGGGTCGCGCCTACGAGCAGTACTTC. Protein: CASQDRGRAYEQYF.

The chain uses TRBV5-1 and TRBJ1-2; TRBD1 matches 10 bases. The germline gives CDR1 SGHRS, CDR2 YFSETQ. V gave up 4 bases and J gave up 4 bases; unmatched junction bases: 7. The length of the CDR3 is 15 residues. In nucleotides, the CDR3 is TGCGCCAGCAGCCGGGGACAGGGGTATACCTATGGCTACACCTTC. It encodes CASSRGQGYTYGYTF.

The chain is built from TRBV4-1 and TRBJ2-5; 7 positions agree with TRBD2. The CDR3 covers 14 residues. V was pared by 4 bases and J by 1 base, with 3 bases of the junction left unmatched. CDR1 and CDR2 (germline): MGHRA, YSYEKL. Written as DNA, the CDR3 is TGCGCCAGCAGCCTAGGACTAGGCCAAGAGACCCAGTACTTC. Its protein is CASSLGLGQETQYF.

V usage is TRBV10-3 and J usage is TRBJ1-6; 9 bases line up with TRBD1. With 3 bases clipped from V and 7 bases from J, the junction kept 4 bases outside the gene matches. This CDR3 region has 15 residues. Germline lookup yields CDR1 ENHRY and CDR2 SYGVKD. CDR3 coding DNA: TGTGCCATCAGTGACCCGGGACAGGGAAATTCACCCCTCCACTTT. It codes for CAISDPGQGNSPLHF.

The CDR3, as DNA: TGTGCCAGCAGCCCAAGCTTGGATACGCAGTATTTT. Protein product: CASSPSLDTQYF. The V and J genes are TRBV11-3 and TRBJ2-3; D gene uncertain. CDR3 length equals 12 residues. Germline-derived CDR1 and CDR2 are SGHNT and YENEEA. V was clipped by 5 bases and J by 6 bases, with 9 bases between them.

In nucleotides, the CDR3 is TGTGCCAGCAGCCACTACGGGACTAGCGCCCAAGAGACCCAGTACTTC. As protein: CASSHYGTSAQETQYF. The chain uses TRBV25-1 and TRBJ2-5; the match to TRBD2 covers 10 bases. This CDR3 region has 16 residues. Germline CDR1 is MGHDK and CDR2 is SYGVNS. V gave up 6 bases and J gave up 1 base; unmatched junction bases: 8.

The rearrangement links TRBV4-1 to TRBJ2-3; TRBD2 might be the D (6 bases). The CDR3 has 16 residues. Germline V lookup: CDR1 MGHRA, CDR2 YSYEKL. V lost 0 bases to trimming and J lost 2 bases, with 12 bases between them. The CDR3 nucleotides are TGCGCCAGCAGCCAAGATCCGGGGGAGGACACAGATACGCAGTATTTT. This encodes CASSQDPGEDTDTQYF.

This clone showed up just once. The chain combines TRBV28 with TRBJ2-1; maybe TRBD1 (6 bases). V was pared by 10 bases and J by 8 bases, with 24 bases between. The CDR3 is 15 residues long. Germline V gives CDR1 MDHEN, CDR2 SYDVKM. The DNA for the CDR3 is TGTGCCACCAGGCCATTCGGAAGGGGGACCGATGAGCAGTTCTTC. This gives the protein CATRPFGRGTDEQFF.

The chain has TRBV7-2 and TRBJ2-5; D is possibly TRBD1 (5 bases). The CDR3 contains 13 residues. The V end lost 5 bases, the J end lost 7 bases, and 14 bases lay between the germline ends. The germline gives CDR1 SGHTA, CDR2 FQGNSA. The CDR3: CASSMTVVGTQYF. Written as DNA, the CDR3 is TGTGCCAGCAGCATGACAGTAGTAGGGACCCAGTACTTC.

J is TRBJ2-5 and V is TRBV27, with 10 nucleotides matching TRBD2. J lost 4 bases, V lost 2 bases, and 7 bases had no gene match. Germline CDR1 and CDR2: MNHEY and SMNVEV (reference sequence). The CDR3 has 16 residues. The CDR3 loop is CASSLMGIAGGETQYF. The CDR3 nucleotides are TGTGCCAGCAGTTTAATGGGGATAGCGGGAGGAGAGACCCAGTACTTC.

The gene calls are TRBV28 and TRBJ2-2, with 7 bases identical to TRBD2. Unmatched junction bases numbered 9, after V lost 4 bases and J lost 4 bases. Germline values: CDR1 MDHEN, CDR2 SYDVKM. The CDR3 runs 16 residues. Written as DNA, the CDR3 is TGTGCCAGCAGTTCGGGCGGGAGAAAGAGCACCGGGGAGCTGTTTTTT. This translates into CASSSGGRKSTGELFF.

The chain has TRBV6-1 and TRBJ2-3; D might be TRBD1 (6 bases). Trimming left V 4 bases short and J 2 bases short, with 16 bases between. This CDR3 contains 16 residues. Germline CDR1 reads MNHNS; CDR2 reads SASEGT. CDR3 sequence reads: CASSGRQEWATDTQYF. CDR3 DNA sequence: TGTGCCAGCAGTGGCCGACAGGAATGGGCCACAGATACGCAGTATTTT.

This sequence joins TRBV6-5 and TRBJ1-2, with unresolved D. Between the trimmed V and J ends, which lost 0 bases and 4 bases, there was a span of 12 bases. The CDR3 extends over 15 amino acids. The germline V gene encodes CDR1 MNHEY and CDR2 SVGAGI. The CDR3 DNA is TGTGCCAGCAGTTACTCGATAAGCGGAGGCTATGGCTACACCTTC. It yields the protein CASSYSISGGYGYTF.

The rearrangement joins TRBV7-9 to TRBJ1-2, with 7 nucleotides matching TRBD1. Per germline, CDR1 SEHNR and CDR2 FQNEAQ (reference sequence). V lost 4 bases to trimming and J lost 6 bases; unmatched junction nucleotides: 17. This CDR3 is 17 amino acids long. CDR3 nucleotides: TGTGCCAGCAGCTCGTCCAATAGCCTCGGGACAGACCATGGCTACACCTTC. Translating it yields CASSSSNSLGTDHGYTF.

The chain combines TRBV18 with TRBJ2-1; TRBD2 agrees at 13 bases. Trimming took 3 bases from V and 5 from J; bases not matched to a gene: 1. CDR1 is KGHSH and CDR2 is LQKENI in the germline V gene. The CDR3 spans 15 residues. DNA of the CDR3: TGTGCCAGCTCACCGGGACTAGCGGGAAACAATGAGCAGTTCTTC. It encodes CASSPGLAGNNEQFF. Using reference TRBV18 and TRBJ2-1 for the parts outside the CDR3, the full variable domain is NAGVMQNPRHLVRRRGQEARLRCSPMKGHSHVYWYRQLPEEGLKFMVYLQKENIIDESGMPKERFSAEFPKEGPSILRIQQVVRGDSAAYFCASSPGLAGNNEQFFGPGTRLTVL.

The CDR3 DNA reads as TGTGCCAGCAGCTGGTCGTGGGAGGTGGCCACTGAAGCTTTCTTT. It is translated as CASSWSWEVATEAFF. The V call is TRBV11-3, the J call TRBJ1-1; D ambiguous. The CDR3 spans 15 residues. CDR1 is SGHNT, CDR2 YENEEA, per germline. V lost 4 bases and J 4 bases, leaving 16 bases between the germline ends.